The present T cell receptor (beta chain) was sequenced within a study of T cells in women clearing cervical HPV infection. General study results and limits: CIN3+ cases had significantly higher TCR richness than controls; evenness did not differ.

This CDR3 is 18 amino acids long. Germline V gene sequence: CDR1 LGHNA, CDR2 YNFKEQ. J was trimmed by 2 bases and V by 0 bases; bases with no gene match: 6. Data came from immunoSEQ multiplex PCR; TCRdb stores just in-frame clones and leaves some out. This sample's table has tens of thousands of clones. With regard to this clone: Its antigen remains unidentified. The read comes to an end 3 residues before the CDR3 does, leaving the germline J gene to fill in the end.

The source is a woman between 18 and 70 years old with a cervical HPV16 infection that either progressed to CIN3+ or cleared (not recorded which). Material for sequencing was blood buffy coat. This chain connects TRBV4-2 to TRBJ2-3; TRBD2 matches at 12 bases. Partial CDR3 DNA: TGTGCCAGCAGCCAAGATCGGCTAGCGGGAGGGCTCACAGATACG. It encodes CASSQDRLAGGLTDT. The full CDR3 sequence reads CASSQDRLAGGLTDTQYF.